This T cell receptor beta chain was captured by sequencing in a study of blood T cell repertoires in COVID-19 (dated by TCRdb to 2018 to 2020). Context from the whole study: The collaborator samples originated in the United States, Italy and Spain and spanned the acute and convalescent phases of COVID-19. The prospective study material was composed of cDNA or gDNA derived from T cells, B-cell-depleted T cells, or PBMCs. Subjects who had been exposed to COVID-19, were actively infected with it, or had recovered from it provided the deeply sampled blood TCRbeta repertoires that made up the dataset. The repertoires were released in a freely available public database meant as a resource for research on the immune response to SARS-CoV-2. Samples came from the ongoing ImmuneRACE study (first 160 participants) plus 1,254 subjects from 6 global collaborators. Nearly every sample came with metadata listing a de-identified subject ID, COVID-19 status, age in years and sex. HLA class I and class II types, where available, came from metadata supplied by the sample provider rather than from assay-based typing.

TCRbeta CDR3 regions were amplified from genomic DNA by means of the immunoSEQ Assay, a bias-controlled multiplex PCR. Processing in the source paper ran as follows. The number of nucleated cells in each sample was estimated by amplification of reference gene primers within the assay. To quantify the absolute abundance of each unique TCRbeta CDR3 rearrangement, sequence reads were collapsed and filtered. For each sample, productive Simpson clonality was calculated as the square root of Simpson's diversity index across productive rearrangements. What TCRdb holds here is the immuneACCESS table cut down to in-frame rearrangements. Part of the clones is not present; checked against another copy, under half of the missing clones reflect an unresolved V gene, and the others are unexplained. V, J and clone size derive from that table, while D and trimming were established from the DNA sequence. This sample gives about 210,000 clones in total; approximately 80% of them show up just once. 0.85% to 0.95% of the sample is in the top ten clones.

One collaborating source in Seattle enrolled patients during active infection and followed them longitudinally through the course of disease. Each collaborating institution followed its own protocols to collect whole blood in K2EDTA tubes. For TCRbeta analysis, collaborators shipped samples in one of three forms: frozen whole blood, isolated PBMCs, or DNA extracted from either of those sample types. Here is what the overall study found, with its caveats: The quantity of clinical and demographic metadata differed by source and by participant and was supplied without curation.

This clone appeared once. Its antigen is unknown. No quality values exist for individual bases; no much larger clone is one base distant. The cysteine opens and the phenylalanine closes a CDR3 of 14 amino acids. Of the read, only the CDR3 DNA is kept; its 42 bases are in frame from base 1. Reading the germline V gene gives CDR1 MNHEY and CDR2 SVGEGT. After removal of 4 bases from V and 6 bases from J, the junction retains 7 bases not matched to a gene. This TCR derives from a man in his 60s with COVID-19, enrolled during active disease. What was sequenced was peripheral blood. The chain joins TRBV6-2 or TRBV6-3 to TRBJ2-3; 7 junctional bases match TRBD1. The CDR3 corresponds to CASSWDSPVDTQYF. DNA sequence: TGTGCCAGCAGTTGGGACAGCCCTGTTGATACGCAGTATTTT.